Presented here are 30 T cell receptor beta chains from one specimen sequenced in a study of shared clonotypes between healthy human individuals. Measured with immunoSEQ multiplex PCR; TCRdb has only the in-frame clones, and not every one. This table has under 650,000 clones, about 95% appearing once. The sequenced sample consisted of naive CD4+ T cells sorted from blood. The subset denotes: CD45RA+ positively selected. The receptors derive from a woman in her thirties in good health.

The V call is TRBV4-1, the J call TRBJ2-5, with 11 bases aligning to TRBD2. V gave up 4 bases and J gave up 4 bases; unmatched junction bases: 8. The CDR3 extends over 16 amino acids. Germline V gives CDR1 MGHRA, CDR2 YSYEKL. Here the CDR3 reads CASSLLAGGWGETQYF. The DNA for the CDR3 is TGCGCCAGCAGCCTGCTAGCGGGAGGTTGGGGAGAGACCCAGTACTTC.

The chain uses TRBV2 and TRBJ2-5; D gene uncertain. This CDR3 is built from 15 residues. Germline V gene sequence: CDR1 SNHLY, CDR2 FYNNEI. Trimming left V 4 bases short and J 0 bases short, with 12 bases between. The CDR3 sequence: CASSGPSLDQETQYF. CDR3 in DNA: TGTGCCAGCAGTGGGCCGTCGTTGGACCAAGAGACCCAGTACTTC.

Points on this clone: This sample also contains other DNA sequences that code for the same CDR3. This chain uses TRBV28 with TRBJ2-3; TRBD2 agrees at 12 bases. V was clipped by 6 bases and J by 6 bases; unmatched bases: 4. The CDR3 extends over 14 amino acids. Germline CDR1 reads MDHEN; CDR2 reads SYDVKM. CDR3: CASSLAGGADTQYF. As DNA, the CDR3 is TGTGCCAGCAGCCTAGCGGGAGGGGCGGATACGCAGTATTTT.

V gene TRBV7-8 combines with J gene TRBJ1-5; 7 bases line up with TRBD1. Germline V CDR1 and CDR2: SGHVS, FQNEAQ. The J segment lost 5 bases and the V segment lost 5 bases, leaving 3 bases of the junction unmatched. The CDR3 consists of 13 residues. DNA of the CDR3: TGTGCCAGCAGCGTACAGGGGTATCAGCCCCAGCATTTT. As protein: CASSVQGYQPQHF.

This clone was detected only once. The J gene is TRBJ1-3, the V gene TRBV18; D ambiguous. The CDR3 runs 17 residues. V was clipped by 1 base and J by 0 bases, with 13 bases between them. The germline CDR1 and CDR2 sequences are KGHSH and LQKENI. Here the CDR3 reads CASSPQDGRNSGNTIYF. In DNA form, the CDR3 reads TGTGCCAGCTCACCACAGGACGGACGTAACTCTGGAAACACCATATATTTT. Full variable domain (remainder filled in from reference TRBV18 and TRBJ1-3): NAGVMQNPRHLVRRRGQEARLRCSPMKGHSHVYWYRQLPEEGLKFMVYLQKENIIDESGMPKERFSAEFPKEGPSILRIQQVVRGDSAAYFCASSPQDGRNSGNTIYFGEGSWLTVV.

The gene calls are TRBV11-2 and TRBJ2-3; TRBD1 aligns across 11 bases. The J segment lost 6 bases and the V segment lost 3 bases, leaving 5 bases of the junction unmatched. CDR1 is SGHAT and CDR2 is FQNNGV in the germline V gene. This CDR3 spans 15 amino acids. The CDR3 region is CASSLWGQGVDTQYF. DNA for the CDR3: TGTGCCAGCAGCTTGTGGGGACAGGGGGTGGATACGCAGTATTTT.

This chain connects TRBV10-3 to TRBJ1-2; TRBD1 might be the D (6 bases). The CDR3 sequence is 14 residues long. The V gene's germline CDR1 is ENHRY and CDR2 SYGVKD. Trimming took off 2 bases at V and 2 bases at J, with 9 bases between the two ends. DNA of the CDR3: TGTGCCATCAGTGAGCATCAGGGGAACTATGGCTACACCTTC. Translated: CAISEHQGNYGYTF.

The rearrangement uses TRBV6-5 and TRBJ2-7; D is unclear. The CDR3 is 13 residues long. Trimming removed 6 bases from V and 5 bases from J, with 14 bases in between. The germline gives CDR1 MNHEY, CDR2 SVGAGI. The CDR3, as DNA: TGTGCCAGCAGAAACTCAGGAATTCACGAGCAGTACTTC. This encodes CASRNSGIHEQYF.

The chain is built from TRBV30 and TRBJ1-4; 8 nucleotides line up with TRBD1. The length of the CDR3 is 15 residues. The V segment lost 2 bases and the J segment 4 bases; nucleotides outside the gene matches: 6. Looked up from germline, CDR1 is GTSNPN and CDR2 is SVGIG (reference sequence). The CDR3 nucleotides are TGTGCCTGGAGTCCCGACAGGGGCCTTAATGAAAAACTGTTTTTT. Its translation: CAWSPDRGLNEKLFF.

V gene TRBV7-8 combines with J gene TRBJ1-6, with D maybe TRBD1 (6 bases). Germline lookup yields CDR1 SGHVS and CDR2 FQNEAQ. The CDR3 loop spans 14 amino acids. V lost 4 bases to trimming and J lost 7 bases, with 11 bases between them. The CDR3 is CASSSRDTNSPLHF. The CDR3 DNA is TGTGCCAGCAGCTCGCGGGACACCAATTCACCCCTCCACTTT.

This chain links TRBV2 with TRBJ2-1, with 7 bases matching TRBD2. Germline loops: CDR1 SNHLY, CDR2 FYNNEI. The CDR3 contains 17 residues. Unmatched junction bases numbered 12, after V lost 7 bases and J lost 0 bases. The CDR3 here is CASNSEVGLFSYNEQFF. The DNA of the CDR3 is TGTGCCAGCAATAGTGAGGTGGGACTATTCTCCTACAATGAGCAGTTCTTC.

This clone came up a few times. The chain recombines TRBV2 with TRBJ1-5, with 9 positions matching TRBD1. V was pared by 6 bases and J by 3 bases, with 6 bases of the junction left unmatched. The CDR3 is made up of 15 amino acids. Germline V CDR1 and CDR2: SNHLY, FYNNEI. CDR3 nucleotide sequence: TGTGCCAGCAGCGAACAGGGGGCCGACAATCAGCCCCAGCATTTT. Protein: CASSEQGADNQPQHF.

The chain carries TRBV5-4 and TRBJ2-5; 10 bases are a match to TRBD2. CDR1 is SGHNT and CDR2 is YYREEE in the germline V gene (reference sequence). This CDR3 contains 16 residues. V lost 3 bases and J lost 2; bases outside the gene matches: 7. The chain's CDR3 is CASSWGGLAPQETQYF. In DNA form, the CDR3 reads TGTGCCAGCAGCTGGGGGGGACTAGCGCCTCAAGAGACCCAGTACTTC. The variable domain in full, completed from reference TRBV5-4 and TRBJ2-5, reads ETGVTQSPTHLIKTRGQQVTLRCSSQSGHNTVSWYQQALGQGPQFIFQYYREEENGRGNFPPRFSGLQFPNYSSELNVNALELDDSALYLCASSWGGLAPQETQYFGPGTRLLVL.

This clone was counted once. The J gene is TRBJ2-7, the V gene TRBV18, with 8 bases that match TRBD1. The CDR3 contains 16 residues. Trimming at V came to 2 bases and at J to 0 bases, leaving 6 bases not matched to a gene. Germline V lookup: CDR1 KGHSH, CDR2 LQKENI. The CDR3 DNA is TGTGCCAGCTCACCAGACAGGGGCTTGAGCTCCTACGAGCAGTACTTC. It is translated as CASSPDRGLSSYEQYF.

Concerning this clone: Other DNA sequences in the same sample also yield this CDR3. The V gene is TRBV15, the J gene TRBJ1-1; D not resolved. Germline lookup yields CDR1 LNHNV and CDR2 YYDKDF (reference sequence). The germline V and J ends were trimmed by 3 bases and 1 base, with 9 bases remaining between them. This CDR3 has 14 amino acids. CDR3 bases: TGTGCCACCAGCAGTCAGACGGGGAACACTGAAGCTTTCTTT. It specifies CATSSQTGNTEAFF.

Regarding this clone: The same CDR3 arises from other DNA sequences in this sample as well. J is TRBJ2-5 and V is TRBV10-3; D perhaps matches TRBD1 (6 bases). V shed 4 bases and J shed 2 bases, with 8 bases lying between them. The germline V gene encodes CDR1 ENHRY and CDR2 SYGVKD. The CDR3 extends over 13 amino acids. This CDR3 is CAISGGQQETQYF. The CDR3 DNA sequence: TGTGCCATCAGTGGAGGACAGCAAGAGACCCAGTACTTC.

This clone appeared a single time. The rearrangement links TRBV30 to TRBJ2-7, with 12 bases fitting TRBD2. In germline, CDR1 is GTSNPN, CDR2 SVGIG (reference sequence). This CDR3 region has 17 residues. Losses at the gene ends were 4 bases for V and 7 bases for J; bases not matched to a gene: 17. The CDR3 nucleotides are TGTGCCTGGAAATCCACCCCTAGCGGGAGGGCCGGGGTGGAGCAGTACTTC. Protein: CAWKSTPSGRAGVEQYF.

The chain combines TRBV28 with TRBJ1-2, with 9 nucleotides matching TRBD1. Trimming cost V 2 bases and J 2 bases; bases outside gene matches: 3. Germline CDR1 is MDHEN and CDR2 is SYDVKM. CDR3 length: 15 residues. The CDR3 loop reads CASSLTGTGNYGYTF. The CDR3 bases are TGTGCCAGCAGTTTAACCGGGACAGGGAACTATGGCTACACCTTC.

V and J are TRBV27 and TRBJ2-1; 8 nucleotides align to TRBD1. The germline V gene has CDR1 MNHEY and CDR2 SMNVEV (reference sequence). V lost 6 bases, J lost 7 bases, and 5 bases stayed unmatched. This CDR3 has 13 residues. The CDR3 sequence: CASRVTGANEQFF. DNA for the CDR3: TGTGCCAGCAGGGTGACAGGGGCAAATGAGCAGTTCTTC.

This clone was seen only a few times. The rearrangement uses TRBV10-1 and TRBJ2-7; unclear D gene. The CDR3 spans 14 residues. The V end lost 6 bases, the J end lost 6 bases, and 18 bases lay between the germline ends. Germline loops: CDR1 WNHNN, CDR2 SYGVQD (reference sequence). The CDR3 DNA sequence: TGCGCCAGCAGCGGCGGCCGGGTCGGTAGCGAGCAGTACTTC. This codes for CASSGGRVGSEQYF.

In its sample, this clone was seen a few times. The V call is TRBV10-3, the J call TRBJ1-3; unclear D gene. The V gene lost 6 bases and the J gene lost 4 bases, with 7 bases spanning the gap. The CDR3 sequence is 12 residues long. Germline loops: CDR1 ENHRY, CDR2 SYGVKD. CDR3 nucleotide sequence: TGTGCCATCAGGGGGAGGGGAAACACCATATATTTT. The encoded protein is CAIRGRGNTIYF.

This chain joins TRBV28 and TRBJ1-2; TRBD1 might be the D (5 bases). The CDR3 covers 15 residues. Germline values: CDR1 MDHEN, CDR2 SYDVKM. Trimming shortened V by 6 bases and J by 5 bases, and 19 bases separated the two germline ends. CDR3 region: CASRTSRDGGYGYTF. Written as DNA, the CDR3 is TGTGCCAGCAGGACGTCCCGGGACGGTGGGTATGGCTACACCTTC.

CDR3 in amino acids: CASSLVGGRPTYEQYF. DNA of the CDR3: TGTGCCAGCAGCTTAGTGGGCGGGAGGCCAACCTACGAGCAGTACTTC. V and J are TRBV11-2 and TRBJ2-7; TRBD2 aligns across 8 bases. This CDR3 region has 16 residues. Germline values: CDR1 SGHAT, CDR2 FQNNGV. V trimming: 1 base; J trimming: 2 bases; junction bases outside the gene matches: 7.

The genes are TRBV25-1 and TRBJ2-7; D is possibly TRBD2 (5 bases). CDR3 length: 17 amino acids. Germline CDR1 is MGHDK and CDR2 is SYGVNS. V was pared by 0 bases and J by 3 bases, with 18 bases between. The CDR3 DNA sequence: TGTGCCAGCAGTGAATATTCATTGAGGGTACGAGACTACGAGCAGTACTTC. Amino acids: CASSEYSLRVRDYEQYF.

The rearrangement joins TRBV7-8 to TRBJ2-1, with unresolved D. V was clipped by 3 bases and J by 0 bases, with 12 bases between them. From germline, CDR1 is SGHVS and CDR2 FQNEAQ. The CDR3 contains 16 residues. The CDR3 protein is CASSFGTVSSYNEQFF. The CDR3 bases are TGTGCCAGCAGCTTTGGAACCGTCAGCTCCTACAATGAGCAGTTCTTC.

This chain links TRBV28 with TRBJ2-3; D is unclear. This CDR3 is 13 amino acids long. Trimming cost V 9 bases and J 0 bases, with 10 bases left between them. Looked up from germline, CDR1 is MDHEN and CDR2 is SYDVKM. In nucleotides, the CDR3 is TGTGCCAGTTTGAGTGGGAGCACAGATACGCAGTATTTT. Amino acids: CASLSGSTDTQYF.

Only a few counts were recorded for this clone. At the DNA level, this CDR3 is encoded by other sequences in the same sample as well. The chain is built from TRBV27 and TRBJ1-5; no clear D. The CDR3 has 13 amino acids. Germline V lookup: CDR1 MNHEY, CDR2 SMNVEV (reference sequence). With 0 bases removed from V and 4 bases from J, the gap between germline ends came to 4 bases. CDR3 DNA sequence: TGTGCCAGCAGTTTATCGTCAAATCAGCCCCAGCATTTT. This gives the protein CASSLSSNQPQHF.

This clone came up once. The CDR3 reads CASSLGASVSYNEQFF. CDR3 coding DNA: TGCGCCAGCAGCTTGGGAGCGAGCGTCTCCTACAATGAGCAGTTCTTC. The rearrangement uses TRBV5-1 and TRBJ2-1; the D is unclear. V lost 0 bases and J lost 0, with 10 bases in between. In germline, CDR1 is SGHRS, CDR2 YFSETQ. This CDR3 is built from 16 residues.

The CDR3 loop is CSVGGDYLDTQYF. In nucleotides, the CDR3 is TGCAGCGTGGGCGGGGACTACCTCGATACGCAGTATTTT. The chain has TRBV29-1 and TRBJ2-3; 7 positions match TRBD2. This CDR3 region has 13 residues. J was trimmed by 6 bases and V by 6 bases; bases with no gene match: 9. Germline-derived CDR1 and CDR2 are SQVTM and ANQGSEA.

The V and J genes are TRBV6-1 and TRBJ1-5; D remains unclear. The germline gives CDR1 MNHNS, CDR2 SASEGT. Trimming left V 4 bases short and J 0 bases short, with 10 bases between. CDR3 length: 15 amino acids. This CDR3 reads CASSGAHYSNQPQHF. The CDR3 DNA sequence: TGTGCCAGCAGTGGGGCACACTATAGCAATCAGCCCCAGCATTTT.